This T cell receptor (beta chain) comes out of a study of CD8 T cells in ankylosing spondylitis. Overall study findings and caveats: Enrichment of disease-linked clones was reportedly significant in matched ankylosing spondylitis synovial fluid. The disease-linked clones had a CD8+ phenotype and low blood frequencies.

As to this clonotype: Its specificity is not known.

V was clipped by 4 bases and J by 2 bases; unmatched bases: 4. Germline V gene data show CDR1 as SEHNR and CDR2 as FQNEAQ (reference sequence). CDR3 length equals 15 residues. Using quantitative 5'-RACE with molecular barcodes, the authors made TCR beta libraries. Using its own MiXCR run on the 5' RACE reads, TCRdb lists one record per CDR3 protein. This table holds 380,000 or so distinct CDR3 sequences, around 20% found once. The J gene is TRBJ2-5, the V gene TRBV7-9; 10 bases align to TRBD1. The sample comprised blood, either unsorted or a sorted T cell fraction (not recorded which). This receptor was obtained from a male donor with ankylosing spondylitis or in good health (not recorded which). CDR3 DNA sequence: TGTGCCAGCAGCTCGACAGGGGGCAGTCAAGAGACCCAGTACTTC. Protein: CASSSTGGSQETQYF.